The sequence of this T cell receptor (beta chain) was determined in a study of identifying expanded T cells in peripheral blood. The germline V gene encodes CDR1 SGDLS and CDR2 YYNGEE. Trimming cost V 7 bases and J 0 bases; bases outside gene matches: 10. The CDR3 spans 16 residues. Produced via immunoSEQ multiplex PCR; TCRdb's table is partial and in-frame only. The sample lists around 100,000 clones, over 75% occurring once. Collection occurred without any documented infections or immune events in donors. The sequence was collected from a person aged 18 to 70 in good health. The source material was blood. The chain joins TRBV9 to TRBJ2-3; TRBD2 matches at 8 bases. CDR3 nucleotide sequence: TGTGCCAGCCTAGGGGGGGCTAGCGGGAGCACAGATACGCAGTATTTT. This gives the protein CASLGGASGSTDTQYF.